This T cell receptor beta chain is drawn from a study of CD8 T cells in Susac syndrome. The multiple sclerosis control group comprised treatment-naive patients with stable or active relapsing-remitting disease. In contrast to the negatively isolated CD8+ and CD4+ T cells, TEMRA cells were FACS-enriched. The CDR3 extends over 15 amino acids. V lost 4 bases and J lost 5, with 14 bases in between. The germline CDR1 and CDR2 sequences are LNHNV and YYDKDF (reference sequence). An amount of RNA that ranged from roughly 0.45 to 1 ug was reverse transcribed with random hexamers. TCRdb re-called the immunoSEQ multiplex PCR reads with MiXCR, one entry per CDR3 protein. The sample shows about 300,000 distinct CDR3 sequences, roughly 94% of them seen only once.

The receptor comes from a human donor with multiple sclerosis. The sample taken for sequencing was CD4+ T cells from PBMCs. This chain joins TRBV15 and TRBJ2-2, with a weak D call TRBD2 (7 bases). CDR3 bases: TGTGCCACCAGCATGATACGGGGGGCTACCGGGGAGCTGTTTTTT. This gives the protein CATSMIRGATGELFF. The variable domain in full, with the rest retrieved from reference TRBV15 and TRBJ2-2, is DAMVIQNPRYQVTQFGKPVTLSCSQTLNHNVMYWYQQKSSQAPKLLFHYYDKDFNNEADTPDNFQSRRPNTSFCFLDIRSPGLGDTAMYLCATSMIRGATGELFFGEGSRLTVL.